Included here is one TCR beta chain sequence, with context. Its specificity is not known. Amplification by 5'RACE using constant-segment primers produced TCR alpha and TCR beta cDNA libraries that carried sample barcodes and UMIs. One entry per CDR3 protein results from TCRdb running MiXCR on the 5' RACE reads. The table shows 150,000 to 200,000 distinct CDR3 sequences, with roughly 16% occurring only once. This entry is derived from a study of T-cell memory formation after mild COVID-19. Study-wide background: Largely, TCR clusters stayed within a single donor.

Whole-study results and caveats: A subset of responding clones appeared in pre-infection memory, suggesting cross-reactive memory joined. Clones that contracted from day 15 to 85 were balanced CD4/CD8, while later expanders leaned CD4+.

The CDR3 consists of 11 residues. Trimming at V came to 4 bases and at J to 12 bases, leaving 8 bases not matched to a gene. Germline lookup yields CDR1 SQVTM and CDR2 ANQGSEA. This receptor was identified in an adult woman who had mild COVID-19 (a few samples of this study predate the infection). Cell type and time point are not known. Sequenced sample: PBMCs or a T cell subset sorted from them (not recorded which). V usage is TRBV29-1 and J usage is TRBJ1-1; 7 positions match TRBD1. The CDR3 region has the DNA TGCAGCGTTGGACAGGGCCCCGAGTCTTTCTTT. It encodes CSVGQGPESFF.